This T cell receptor beta chain was observed in a study of blood T cell repertoires in COVID-19. Only in-frame clones appear in the TCRdb table, and some are missing; sequencing was by immunoSEQ multiplex PCR. The sample yields about 210,000 clones, approximately 90% seen once. This CDR3 has 15 residues. Trimming stripped 1 base from V and 1 base from J, with 8 bases between. CDR1 is MGHRA, CDR2 YSYEKL, per germline. The chain links TRBV4-1 to TRBJ2-1; tentative D call: TRBD2 (6 bases). The TCR sequence derives from a man younger than 40 with acute or convalescent COVID-19. Sample: peripheral blood. CDR3 DNA sequence: TGCGCCAGCAGCCAAGTAGCGGAATCCTACAATGAGCAGTTCTTC. Its protein is CASSQVAESYNEQFF.